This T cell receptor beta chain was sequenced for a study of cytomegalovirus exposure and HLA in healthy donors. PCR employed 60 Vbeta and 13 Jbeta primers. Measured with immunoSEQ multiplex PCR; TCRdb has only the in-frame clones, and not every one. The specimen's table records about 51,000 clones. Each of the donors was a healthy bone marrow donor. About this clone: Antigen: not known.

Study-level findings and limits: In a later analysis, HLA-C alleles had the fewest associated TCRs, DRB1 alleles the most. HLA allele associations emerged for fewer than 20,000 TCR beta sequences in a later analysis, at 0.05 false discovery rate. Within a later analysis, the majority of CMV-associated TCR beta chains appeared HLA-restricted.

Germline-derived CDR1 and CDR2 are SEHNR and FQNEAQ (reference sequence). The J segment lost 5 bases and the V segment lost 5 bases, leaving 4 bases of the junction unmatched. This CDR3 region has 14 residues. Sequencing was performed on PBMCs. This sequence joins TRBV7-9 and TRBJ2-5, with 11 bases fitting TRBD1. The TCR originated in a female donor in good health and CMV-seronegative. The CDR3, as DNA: TGTGCCAGCAGCCTGGACAGGGGGCAGGAGACCCAGTACTTC. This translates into CASSLDRGQETQYF. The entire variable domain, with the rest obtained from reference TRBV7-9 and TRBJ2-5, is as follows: DTGVSQNPRHKITKRGQNVTFRCDPISEHNRLYWYRQTLGQGPEFLTYFQNEAQLEKSRLLSDRFSAERPKGSFSTLEIQRTEQGDSAMYLCASSLDRGQETQYFGPGTRLLVL.